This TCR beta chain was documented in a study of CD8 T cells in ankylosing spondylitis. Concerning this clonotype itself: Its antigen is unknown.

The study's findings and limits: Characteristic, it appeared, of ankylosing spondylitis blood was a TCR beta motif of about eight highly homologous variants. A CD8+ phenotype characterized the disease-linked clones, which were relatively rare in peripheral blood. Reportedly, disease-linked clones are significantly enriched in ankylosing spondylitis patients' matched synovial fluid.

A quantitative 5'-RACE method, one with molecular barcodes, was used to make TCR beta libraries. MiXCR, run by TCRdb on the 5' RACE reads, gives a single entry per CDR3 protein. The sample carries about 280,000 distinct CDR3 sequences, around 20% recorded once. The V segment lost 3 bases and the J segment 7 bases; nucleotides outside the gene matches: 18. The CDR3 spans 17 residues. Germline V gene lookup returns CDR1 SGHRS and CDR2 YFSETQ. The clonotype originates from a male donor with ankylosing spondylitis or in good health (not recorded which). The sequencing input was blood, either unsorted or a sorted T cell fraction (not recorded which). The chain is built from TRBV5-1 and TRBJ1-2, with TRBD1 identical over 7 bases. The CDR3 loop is CASSSGTVFGSWSGYTF. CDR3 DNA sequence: TGCGCCAGCAGCTCGGGGACAGTTTTCGGTAGTTGGAGTGGCTACACCTTC.